One sample yielded the 27 T cell receptor beta chains listed below, sequenced in a study of control samples from healthy donors and cancer patients. The data were produced by immunoSEQ multiplex PCR, yet TCRdb's version contains in-frame clones alone and is incomplete. The table includes over 100,000 clones, about 90% detected once. The sample taken for sequencing was blood. These receptors all stem from a woman in her forties or fifties in good health.

The rearrangement uses TRBV6-5 and TRBJ2-2, with D hard to call. Germline V gives CDR1 MNHEY, CDR2 SVGAGI. This CDR3 spans 12 amino acids. The CDR3 sequence is CASHQATGELFF. The CDR3 coding sequence is TGTGCTAGCCACCAAGCCACCGGGGAGCTGTTTTTT.

The V gene is TRBV28, the J gene TRBJ1-3; unclear D gene. Germline CDR1 and CDR2: MDHEN and SYDVKM. Trimming removed 3 bases at V and 7 bases at J, with 13 bases between. The CDR3 has 14 residues. This CDR3 reads CASSFSTGSNTIYF. CDR3 coding DNA: TGTGCCAGCAGTTTCTCGACTGGATCGAACACCATATATTTT.

The V and J genes are TRBV19 and TRBJ1-2; D is unclear. Germline V CDR1 and CDR2: LNHDA, SQIVND (reference sequence). The V end lost 5 bases, the J end lost 5 bases, and 12 bases lay between the germline ends. This CDR3 is built from 13 residues. Here the CDR3 reads CASSPKDGYGYTF. In DNA, the CDR3 is TGTGCCAGTAGTCCTAAGGACGGATATGGCTACACCTTC. The full variable domain, completed using reference TRBV19 and TRBJ1-2, is DGGITQSPKYLFRKEGQNVTLSCEQNLNHDAMYWYRQDPGQGLRLIYYSQIVNDFQKGDIAEGYSVSREKKESFPLTVTSAQKNPTAFYLCASSPKDGYGYTFGSGTRLTVV.

Turning to this clone: Other DNA sequences from this sample encode an identical CDR3 as well. This chain links TRBV12-3 or TRBV12-4 with TRBJ1-3; D gene ambiguous. This CDR3 comprises 13 residues. Trimming shortened V by 5 bases and J by 1 base, and 6 bases separated the two germline ends. The CDR3 here is CASSLGSGNTIYF. Here the CDR3 DNA reads TGTGCCAGCAGTCTAGGTTCTGGAAACACCATATATTTT.

The chain links TRBV7-6 to TRBJ2-7; 7 bases align to TRBD1. Unmatched junction bases numbered 5, after V lost 1 base and J lost 2 bases. Germline assignment: CDR1 SGHVS and CDR2 FNYEAQ. This CDR3 contains 15 residues. The CDR3 loop is CASSLGGTVAYEQYF. The CDR3 DNA reads TGTGCCAGCAGCTTAGGGGGGACAGTAGCCTACGAGCAGTACTTC.

In this sample, this clone turned up once. The genes are TRBV6-5 and TRBJ2-7; 7 bases are a match to TRBD1. Germline trimming cut 11 bases from V and 3 bases from J; bases unmatched to any gene: 13. Germline V CDR1 and CDR2: MNHEY, SVGAGI. The CDR3 loop spans 14 amino acids. The CDR3 DNA follows: TGTGCCTCCAACCAGGACAGGCTAAACTACGAGCAGTACTTC. It encodes CASNQDRLNYEQYF.

This clone was found a few times. V usage is TRBV19 and J usage is TRBJ2-3; 9 bases agree with TRBD2. Germline loops: CDR1 LNHDA, CDR2 SQIVND (reference sequence). Unmatched junction bases numbered 12, after V lost 10 bases and J lost 4 bases. CDR3 length: 15 amino acids. The CDR3 loop is CATTPSGVEADTQYF. The DNA for the CDR3 is TGTGCCACCACACCTAGCGGGGTGGAGGCAGATACGCAGTATTTT. The full variable domain, with the rest looked up from reference TRBV19 and TRBJ2-3, is DGGITQSPKYLFRKEGQNVTLSCEQNLNHDAMYWYRQDPGQGLRLIYYSQIVNDFQKGDIAEGYSVSREKKESFPLTVTSAQKNPTAFYLCATTPSGVEADTQYFGPGTRLTVL.

The CDR3: CASSYPGGRMNTEAFF. Here the CDR3 DNA reads TGTGCCAGCAGTTACCCAGGGGGCCGGATGAACACTGAAGCTTTCTTT. The V and J genes are TRBV6-6 and TRBJ1-1; TRBD1 agrees at 8 bases. Germline CDR1 and CDR2: MNHNY and SVGAGI (reference sequence). The CDR3 totals 16 residues. J gave up 0 bases and V 2 bases, and 5 bases lay outside the gene matches.

The chain has TRBV5-5 and TRBJ2-2; 8 bases are shared with TRBD1. CDR1 SGHKS and CDR2 YYEKEE come from the germline V gene (reference sequence). V shed 0 bases and J 1 base; nucleotides not matched to a gene: 2. This CDR3 is built from 16 residues. The CDR3 coding sequence is TGTGCCAGCAGCTTGGTACAGGGGGTGAACACCGGGGAGCTGTTTTTT. It codes for CASSLVQGVNTGELFF.

This rearrangement joins TRBV28 to TRBJ1-5; tentative D call: TRBD1 (5 bases). CDR1 and CDR2 (germline): MDHEN, SYDVKM. The CDR3 has 14 amino acids. V shed 2 bases and J shed 7 bases, with 12 bases lying between them. CDR3 nucleotides: TGTGCCAGCAGTTTACCAGGGACGGTCCAGCCCCAGCATTTT. Its protein is CASSLPGTVQPQHF.

The V and J genes are TRBV7-2 and TRBJ1-4; D is unclear. Germline V gives CDR1 SGHTA, CDR2 FQGNSA. The CDR3 runs to 17 residues. Trimming cost V 5 bases and J 3 bases, with 19 bases left between them. The DNA of the CDR3 is TGTGCCAGCAGCCGCAAACCTCCGGTGAAACCTAATGAAAAACTGTTTTTT. It codes for CASSRKPPVKPNEKLFF.

The chain carries TRBV6-6 and TRBJ1-2; 9 bases are a match to TRBD1. The CDR3 is 17 residues long. In germline, CDR1 is MNHNY, CDR2 SVGAGI (reference sequence). J gave up 0 bases and V 5 bases, and 10 bases lay outside the gene matches. CDR3 sequence (DNA): TGTGCCAGCAGTCGCGGGACAGGGTCTTGGTCTAACTATGGCTACACCTTC. Its translation is CASSRGTGSWSNYGYTF.

V usage is TRBV7-8 and J usage is TRBJ1-2, with D possibly TRBD1 on 5 matching bases. V was clipped by 5 bases and J by 4 bases, with 14 bases between them. This CDR3 has 14 residues. Germline CDR1 is SGHVS and CDR2 is FQNEAQ. CDR3 bases: TGTGCCAGCAGCCCGCGGACAATGAGCTATGGCTACACCTTC. Translation: CASSPRTMSYGYTF. The complete variable domain, with remaining parts taken from reference TRBV7-8 and TRBJ1-2, reads GAGVSQSPRYKVAKRGQDVALRCDPISGHVSLFWYQQALGQGPEFLTYFQNEAQLDKSGLPSDRFFAERPEGSVSTLKIQRTQQEDSAVYLCASSPRTMSYGYTFGSGTRLTVV.

The chain combines TRBV5-1 with TRBJ2-1; unclear D gene. Germline V lookup: CDR1 SGHRS, CDR2 YFSETQ. The CDR3 consists of 14 residues. Trimming cost V 0 bases and J 7 bases, with 11 bases left between them. CDR3 residues: CASSLVSLWNEQFF. CDR3 DNA: TGCGCCAGCAGCTTGGTTTCCCTCTGGAATGAGCAGTTCTTC.

This clone has just one count. The chain combines TRBV7-2 with TRBJ2-7, with 7 nucleotides matching TRBD1. Germline loops: CDR1 SGHTA, CDR2 FQGNSA. The CDR3 is 14 residues long. Trimming at V came to 3 bases and at J to 3 bases, leaving 5 bases not matched to a gene. The CDR3 nucleotides read TGTGCCAGCAGCTTGACACAGGGGAACTACGAGCAGTACTTC. Protein: CASSLTQGNYEQYF.

V is TRBV24-1 and J is TRBJ1-5; no definite D call. Germline CDR1 is KGHDR and CDR2 is SFDVKD. The CDR3 loop spans 13 amino acids. Trimming took 4 bases from V and 3 from J, leaving 6 bases between them. The CDR3 sequence is CATSDGFNQPQHF. The CDR3 region has the DNA TGTGCCACCAGTGACGGATTCAATCAGCCCCAGCATTTT.

The J gene is TRBJ1-4, the V gene TRBV2; TRBD1 is a possible D gene (6 bases). Germline loops: CDR1 SNHLY, CDR2 FYNNEI. The CDR3 has 14 amino acids. Trimming stripped 2 bases from V and 8 bases from J, with 12 bases between. The CDR3 nucleotides are TGTGCCAGCAGTGAAAGGGGGAGAGGGGAAAAACTGTTTTTT. It encodes CASSERGRGEKLFF.

This clone was recorded a few times. DNA for the CDR3: TGCGCCAGCAGCTTTGACAGGGGGCGTTCACCCCTCCACTTT. Translating it yields CASSFDRGRSPLHF. This sequence joins TRBV5-1 and TRBJ1-6, with 10 bases fitting TRBD1. Losses at the gene ends were 2 bases for V and 9 bases for J; bases not matched to a gene: 2. CDR3 length: 14 amino acids. Germline-derived CDR1 and CDR2 are SGHRS and YFSETQ. Full variable domain (outside the CDR3, taken from reference TRBV5-1 and TRBJ1-6): KAGVTQTPRYLIKTRGQQVTLSCSPISGHRSVSWYQQTPGQGLQFLFEYFSETQRNKGNFPGRFSGRQFSNSRSEMNVSTLELGDSALYLCASSFDRGRSPLHFGNGTRLTVT.

The chain is built from TRBV10-2 and TRBJ2-5, with 9 positions matching TRBD2. J gave up 2 bases and V 5 bases, and 9 bases lay outside the gene matches. CDR3 length: 16 residues. Looked up from germline, CDR1 is WSHSY and CDR2 is SAAADI. This CDR3 is CASSLGKRGAQETQYF. The DNA of the CDR3 is TGCGCCAGCAGTCTCGGGAAGCGGGGGGCGCAAGAGACCCAGTACTTC.

This chain uses TRBV6-6 with TRBJ1-5, with a possible D match to TRBD1 (6 bases). V lost 8 bases to trimming and J lost 0 bases, with 11 bases between them. CDR1 and CDR2 from the germline V gene are MNHNY and SVGAGI (reference sequence). The length of the CDR3 is 14 residues. The CDR3 loop is CASAGHYSNQPQHF. CDR3 DNA: TGTGCCAGCGCGGGACACTATAGCAATCAGCCCCAGCATTTT.

The gene calls are TRBV7-9 and TRBJ1-2; 7 bases are a match to TRBD1. With 1 base clipped from V and 3 bases from J, the junction kept 5 bases outside the gene matches. Germline values: CDR1 SEHNR, CDR2 FQNEAQ (reference sequence). The CDR3 runs to 15 residues. This chain's CDR3 is CASSLGGGADYGYTF. DNA of the CDR3: TGTGCCAGCAGCTTAGGAGGGGGCGCCGACTATGGCTACACCTTC.

The V gene is TRBV30, the J gene TRBJ1-3; D uncertain. The CDR3 contains 14 residues. Trimming left V 5 bases short and J 0 bases short, with 11 bases between. Germline loops: CDR1 GTSNPN, CDR2 SVGIG (reference sequence). The CDR3 protein is CAWAMLSSGNTIYF. The CDR3 DNA reads TGTGCCTGGGCCATGTTATCCTCTGGAAACACCATATATTTT.

The rearrangement uses TRBV30 and TRBJ1-5; 8 nucleotides agree with TRBD1. CDR3 length equals 13 residues. V lost 5 bases to trimming and J lost 5 bases; unmatched junction nucleotides: 5. Germline CDR1 reads GTSNPN; CDR2 reads SVGIG (reference sequence). CDR3 protein: CAWGTGGDQPQHF. The CDR3 DNA reads as TGTGCCTGGGGTACAGGGGGGGATCAGCCCCAGCATTTT.

The chain carries TRBV24-1 and TRBJ2-3; no clear D gene. The CDR3 has 16 amino acids. The germline V and J ends were trimmed by 12 bases and 2 bases, with 23 bases remaining between them. The V gene's germline CDR1 is KGHDR and CDR2 SFDVKD. DNA of the CDR3: TGTGCCGTCCCAGTGAAAACAGTCATACACACAGATACGCAGTATTTT. The encoded protein is CAVPVKTVIHTDTQYF.

The V gene is TRBV5-1, the J gene TRBJ1-2; 8 bases match TRBD1. Germline lookup yields CDR1 SGHRS and CDR2 YFSETQ. The CDR3 has 12 residues. With 0 bases clipped from V and 8 bases from J, the junction kept 0 bases outside the gene matches. The CDR3: CASSLAGGGYTF. The CDR3 bases are TGCGCCAGCAGCTTGGCAGGGGGCGGCTACACCTTC. The whole variable domain, filled in from reference TRBV5-1 and TRBJ1-2, reads KAGVTQTPRYLIKTRGQQVTLSCSPISGHRSVSWYQQTPGQGLQFLFEYFSETQRNKGNFPGRFSGRQFSNSRSEMNVSTLELGDSALYLCASSLAGGGYTFGSGTRLTVV.

The V call is TRBV19, the J call TRBJ2-3; D unresolved. The V gene's germline CDR1 is LNHDA and CDR2 SQIVND (reference sequence). Trimming cost V 3 bases and J 1 base, with 5 bases left between them. The CDR3 has 13 amino acids. DNA for the CDR3: TGTGCCAGTAGTATGGGCCGCACAGATACGCAGTATTTT. It specifies CASSMGRTDTQYF.

The CDR3 sequence is CAITGSRNTEAFF. The CDR3 DNA follows: TGTGCCATCACCGGGAGCAGGAACACTGAAGCTTTCTTT. The V call is TRBV10-3, the J call TRBJ1-1; D unclear. The germline CDR1 and CDR2 sequences are ENHRY and SYGVKD. The CDR3 sequence is 13 residues long. The ends were cut back, 7 bases at V and 1 base at J, with 10 bases in the middle.